These T cell receptor beta chains were read from a single sample in a study of T cell responses to AZD1222 COVID-19 vaccine. The method was immunoSEQ multiplex PCR; TCRdb's version includes in-frame clones alone and lacks a portion of them. This table holds 120,000 or so clones, just over 85% found once. The sequences come from peripheral blood, collected 28 days after the second AZD1222 dose. Receptors were obtained from an adult who received the AZD1222 COVID-19 vaccine. The CDR3 runs from the conserved cysteine through the conserved F or W. D genes are given only for firm matches. Not every row has a clone size; where given, it reads once, few, many or a size class.

>TRBV7-3|-|TRBJ1-2|-
CASSLRPGEGYTF
TGTGCCAGCAGCTTAAGACCAGGGGAAGGCTACACCTTC
>TRBV27|TRBD1|TRBJ1-6|-
CASTNRDRGSPLHF
TGTGCCAGCACTAACCGGGACAGGGGTTCACCCCTCCACTTT
>TRBV10-3|-|TRBJ2-7|-
CAISALGEGASREQYF
TGTGCCATCAGTGCTCTCGGGGAGGGGGCTTCACGCGAGCAGTACTTC
>TRBV18|-|TRBJ2-7|-
CASSRTAGYSYEQYF
TGTGCCAGCTCACGAACGGCAGGGTACTCCTACGAGCAGTACTTC
>TRBV29-1|TRBD1|TRBJ1-5|-
CSVGDSGRNQPQHF
TGCAGCGTGGGGGACAGCGGGAGGAATCAGCCCCAGCATTTT
>TRBV2|TRBD2|TRBJ2-2|-
CASSEAGGWTGELFF
TGTGCCAGCAGTGAGGCGGGAGGGTGGACCGGGGAGCTGTTTTTT
>TRBV30|TRBD2|TRBJ2-1|once
CDGLAGGYEQFF
TGCGATGGACTAGCGGGAGGGTATGAGCAGTTCTTC
>TRBV4-1|-|TRBJ2-7|-
CASSQDRDGLYEQYF
TGCGCCAGCAGCCAAGATAGGGACGGTCTCTACGAGCAGTACTTC
>TRBV6-5|TRBD1|TRBJ1-1|-
CASRTMTGRPAEAFF
TGTGCCAGCAGGACCATGACAGGGAGACCAGCTGAAGCTTTCTTT
>TRBV30|-|TRBJ2-3|-
CAWDYSSTDTQYF
TGTGCCTGGGATTACTCAAGCACAGATACGCAGTATTTT
>TRBV29-1|TRBD1|TRBJ2-2|-
CSAIGTELTGELFF
TGCAGCGCGATCGGGACAGAACTCACCGGGGAGCTGTTTTTT
>TRBV6-5|-|TRBJ1-2|-
CASSPAETNYGYTF
TGTGCCAGCAGTCCGGCGGAAACTAACTATGGCTACACCTTC
>TRBV11-2|-|TRBJ2-7|-
CASSLFYEQYF
TGTGCCAGCAGCCTGTTTTACGAGCAGTACTTC
>TRBV5-4|TRBD2|TRBJ2-1|once
CASSLRLAGSPNEQFF
TGTGCCAGCAGCTTGAGACTAGCGGGGTCACCAAATGAGCAGTTCTTC
>TRBV6-5|-|TRBJ2-2|-
CASTGPNTGELFF
TGTGCCAGCACGGGACCGAACACCGGGGAGCTGTTTTTT
>TRBV6-5|-|TRBJ1-1|once
CASSYYQGEAFF
TGTGCCAGCAGTTACTACCAGGGGGAAGCTTTCTTT
>TRBV6-5|-|TRBJ1-1|-
CASTHGAAVYTEAFF
TGTGCCAGCACTCACGGGGCTGCGGTTTATACTGAAGCTTTCTTT
>TRBV25-1|TRBD2|TRBJ2-7|-
CASSERLAGGIEQYF
TGTGCCAGCAGTGAGCGACTAGCGGGAGGCATCGAGCAGTACTTC
>TRBV11-2|TRBD1|TRBJ2-1|-
CASSLGTGEINEQFF
TGTGCCAGCAGCCTCGGGACAGGAGAGATAAATGAGCAGTTCTTC
>TRBV6-5|-|TRBJ1-4|-
CASTLDGAYGEKLFF
TGTGCCAGCACCTTGGACGGGGCCTATGGCGAAAAACTGTTTTTT
>TRBV7-8|TRBD2|TRBJ2-1|-
CASSLVTSGRIYNEQFF
TGTGCCAGCAGCTTGGTGACTAGCGGGAGGATCTACAATGAGCAGTTCTTC
>TRBV27|-|TRBJ1-1|-
CASSFQEMNTEAFF
TGTGCCAGCAGTTTCCAAGAGATGAACACTGAAGCTTTCTTT
>TRBV3-1/TRBV3-2|TRBD1|TRBJ1-5|-
CASSQERGQGGSNQPQHF
TGTGCCAGCAGCCAAGAAAGAGGACAGGGGGGCTCCAATCAGCCCCAGCATTTT
>TRBV12-3/TRBV12-4|-|TRBJ1-1|few
CASSSRSEAFF
TGTGCCAGCAGTTCGCGTTCTGAAGCTTTCTTT
>TRBV7-2|-|TRBJ1-1|once
CASSFGRATAEAFF
TGTGCCAGCAGCTTCGGCAGGGCGACGGCTGAAGCTTTCTTT
>TRBV2|TRBD2|TRBJ2-2|-
CASSVGLAGAGELFF
TGTGCCAGCAGTGTAGGGCTAGCGGGAGCCGGGGAGCTGTTTTTT
>TRBV4-3|-|TRBJ2-5|-
CASSQDREGVGETQYF
TGCGCCAGCAGCCAAGATCGAGAGGGGGTAGGGGAGACCCAGTACTTC
>TRBV9|TRBD2|TRBJ2-4|once
CASSVGSGTRNIQYF
TGTGCCAGCAGCGTAGGATCAGGGACTAGAAACATTCAGTACTTC
>TRBV5-6|TRBD1|TRBJ1-1|-
CASSLGTGGASTEAFF
TGTGCCAGCAGCTTGGGGACAGGGGGCGCGAGCACTGAAGCTTTCTTT
>TRBV7-9|-|TRBJ2-2|few
CASSIDGARELFF
TGTGCCAGCAGCATAGACGGGGCCCGGGAGCTGTTTTTT
>TRBV27|-|TRBJ2-3|-
CASSPLGSPGPADTQYF
TGTGCCAGCAGTCCCCTGGGATCCCCTGGGCCCGCAGATACGCAGTATTTT
>TRBV29-1|TRBD1|TRBJ1-2|-
CSVVVTGNSANYGYTF
TGCAGCGTTGTAGTGACAGGGAACTCAGCTAACTATGGCTACACCTTC
>TRBV27|-|TRBJ2-1|-
CASSMFGRVGYNEQFF
TGTGCCAGCTCCATGTTCGGCAGGGTTGGCTACAATGAGCAGTTCTTC
>TRBV7-2|TRBD1|TRBJ2-3|-
CASSLGGRGPVDTQYF
TGTGCCAGCAGCTTAGGTGGCAGGGGGCCAGTAGATACGCAGTATTTT
>TRBV28|-|TRBJ2-5|few
CASSLRTNLRETQYF
TGTGCCAGCAGTTTGAGGACTAACCTTAGGGAGACCCAGTACTTC
>TRBV3-1/TRBV3-2|-|TRBJ1-1|once
CASSRSDTEAFF
TGTGCCAGCAGCCGGTCCGACACTGAAGCTTTCTTT
>TRBV11-2|TRBD2|TRBJ2-7|-
CASSFLTGLAGGPTYEQYF
TGTGCCAGCAGCTTCCTAACGGGACTAGCGGGTGGGCCAACCTACGAGCAGTACTTC
>TRBV13|-|TRBJ2-2|-
CASSLEGAGELFF
TGTGCCAGCAGCTTAGAGGGGGCCGGGGAGCTGTTTTTT
>TRBV7-9|-|TRBJ1-1|-
CASSAGVYTEAFF
TGTGCCAGCAGCGCAGGGGTTTACACTGAAGCTTTCTTT
>TRBV25-1|-|TRBJ2-7|-
CASSEVGSEYF
TGTGCCAGCAGTGAAGTAGGATCCGAGTACTTC